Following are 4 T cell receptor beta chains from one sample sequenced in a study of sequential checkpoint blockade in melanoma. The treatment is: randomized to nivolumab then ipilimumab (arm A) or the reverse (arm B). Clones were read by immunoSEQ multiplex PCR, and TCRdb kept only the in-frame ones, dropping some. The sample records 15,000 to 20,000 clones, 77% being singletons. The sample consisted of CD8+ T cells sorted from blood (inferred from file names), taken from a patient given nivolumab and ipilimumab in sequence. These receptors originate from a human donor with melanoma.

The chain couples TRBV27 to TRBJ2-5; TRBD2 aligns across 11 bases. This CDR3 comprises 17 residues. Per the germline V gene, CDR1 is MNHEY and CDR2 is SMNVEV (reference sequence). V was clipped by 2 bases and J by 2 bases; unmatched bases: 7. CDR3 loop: CASSLTQTSGAQETQYF. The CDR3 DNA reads TGTGCCAGCAGTTTAACACAGACTAGCGGGGCGCAAGAGACCCAGTACTTC.

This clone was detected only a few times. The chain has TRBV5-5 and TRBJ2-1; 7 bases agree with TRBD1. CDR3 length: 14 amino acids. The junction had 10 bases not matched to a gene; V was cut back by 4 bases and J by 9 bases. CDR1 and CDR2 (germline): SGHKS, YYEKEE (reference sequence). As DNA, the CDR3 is TGTGCCAGCAGCGCAGGGGTTACAGGGGTTGAGCAGTTCTTC. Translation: CASSAGVTGVEQFF.

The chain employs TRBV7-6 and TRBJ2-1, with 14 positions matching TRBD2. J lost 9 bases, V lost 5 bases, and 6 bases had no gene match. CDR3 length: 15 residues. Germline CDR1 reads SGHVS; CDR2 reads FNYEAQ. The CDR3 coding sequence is TGTGCCAGCAGCCTAGGGACTAGCGGGAGTACTGAGCAGTTCTTC. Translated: CASSLGTSGSTEQFF. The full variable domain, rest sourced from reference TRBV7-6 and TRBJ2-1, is GAGVSQSPRYKVTKRGQDVALRCDPISGHVSLYWYRQALGQGPEFLTYFNYEAQQDKSGLPNDRFSAERPEGSISTLTIQRTEQRDSAMYRCASSLGTSGSTEQFFGPGTRLTVL.

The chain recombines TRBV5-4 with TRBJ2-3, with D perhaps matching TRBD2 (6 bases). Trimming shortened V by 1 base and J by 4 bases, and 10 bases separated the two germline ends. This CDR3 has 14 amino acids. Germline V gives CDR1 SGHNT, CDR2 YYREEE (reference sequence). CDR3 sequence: CASSLKLAADTQYF. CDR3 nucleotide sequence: TGTGCCAGCAGCTTGAAACTAGCAGCAGATACGCAGTATTTT.